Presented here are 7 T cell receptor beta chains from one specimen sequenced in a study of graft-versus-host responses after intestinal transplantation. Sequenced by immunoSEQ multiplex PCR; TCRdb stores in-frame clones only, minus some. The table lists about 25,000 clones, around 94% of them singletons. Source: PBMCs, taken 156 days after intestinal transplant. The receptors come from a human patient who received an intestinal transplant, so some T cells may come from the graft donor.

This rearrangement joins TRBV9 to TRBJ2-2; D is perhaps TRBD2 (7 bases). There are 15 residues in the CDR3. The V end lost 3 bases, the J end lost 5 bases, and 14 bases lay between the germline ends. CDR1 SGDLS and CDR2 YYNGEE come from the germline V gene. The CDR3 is CASSANGGPTGELFF. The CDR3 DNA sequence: TGTGCCAGCAGCGCGAACGGGGGGCCAACCGGGGAGCTGTTTTTT.

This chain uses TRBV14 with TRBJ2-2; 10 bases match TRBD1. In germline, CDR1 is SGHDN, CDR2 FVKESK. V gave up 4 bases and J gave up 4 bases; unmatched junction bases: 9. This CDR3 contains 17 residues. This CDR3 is CASSRLGTGAFTGELFF. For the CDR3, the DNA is TGTGCCAGCAGCCGGCTAGGGACAGGGGCTTTCACCGGGGAGCTGTTTTTT.

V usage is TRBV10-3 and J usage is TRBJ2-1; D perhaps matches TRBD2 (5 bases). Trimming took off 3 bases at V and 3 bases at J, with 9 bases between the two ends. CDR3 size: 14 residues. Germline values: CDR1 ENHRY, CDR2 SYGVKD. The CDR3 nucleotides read TGTGCCATCAGTGACCAGCGGAACTACAATGAGCAGTTCTTC. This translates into CAISDQRNYNEQFF.

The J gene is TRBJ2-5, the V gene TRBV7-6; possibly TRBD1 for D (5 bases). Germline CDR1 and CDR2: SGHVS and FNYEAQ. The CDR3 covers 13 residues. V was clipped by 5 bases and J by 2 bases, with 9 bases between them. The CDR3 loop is CASSQRQQETQYF. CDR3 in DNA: TGTGCCAGCAGCCAACGACAGCAAGAGACCCAGTACTTC. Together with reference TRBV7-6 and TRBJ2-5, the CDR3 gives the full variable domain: GAGVSQSPRYKVTKRGQDVALRCDPISGHVSLYWYRQALGQGPEFLTYFNYEAQQDKSGLPNDRFSAERPEGSISTLTIQRTEQRDSAMYRCASSQRQQETQYFGPGTRLLVL.

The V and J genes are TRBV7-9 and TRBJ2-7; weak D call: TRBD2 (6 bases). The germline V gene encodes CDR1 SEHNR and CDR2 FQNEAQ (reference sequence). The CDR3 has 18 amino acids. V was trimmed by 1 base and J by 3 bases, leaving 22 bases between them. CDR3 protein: CASSLGRTTQWGGYEQYF. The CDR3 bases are TGTGCCAGCAGCTTAGGAAGGACTACCCAGTGGGGTGGCTACGAGCAGTACTTC. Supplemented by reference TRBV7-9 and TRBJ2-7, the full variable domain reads DTGVSQNPRHKITKRGQNVTFRCDPISEHNRLYWYRQTLGQGPEFLTYFQNEAQLEKSRLLSDRFSAERPKGSFSTLEIQRTEQGDSAMYLCASSLGRTTQWGGYEQYFGPGTRLTVT.

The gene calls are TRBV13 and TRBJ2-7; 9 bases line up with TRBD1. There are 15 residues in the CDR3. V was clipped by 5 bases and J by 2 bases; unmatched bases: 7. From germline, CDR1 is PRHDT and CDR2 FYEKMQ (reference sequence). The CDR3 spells CASSTLRDRAYEQYF. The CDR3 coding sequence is TGTGCCAGCAGCACCCTACGGGACAGGGCCTACGAGCAGTACTTC. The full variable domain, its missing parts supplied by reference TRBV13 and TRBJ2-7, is AAGVIQSPRHLIKEKRETATLKCYPIPRHDTVYWYQQGPGQDPQFLISFYEKMQSDKGSIPDRFSAQQFSDYHSELNMSSLELGDSALYFCASSTLRDRAYEQYFGPGTRLTVT.

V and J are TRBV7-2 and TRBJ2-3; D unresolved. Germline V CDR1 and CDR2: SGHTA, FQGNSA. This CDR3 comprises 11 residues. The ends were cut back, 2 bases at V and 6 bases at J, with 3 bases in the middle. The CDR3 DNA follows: TGTGCCAGCAGCTTACCGGATACGCAGTATTTT. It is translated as CASSLPDTQYF. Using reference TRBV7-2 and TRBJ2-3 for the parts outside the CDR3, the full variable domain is GAGVSQSPSNKVTEKGKDVELRCDPISGHTALYWYRQSLGQGLEFLIYFQGNSAPDKSGLPSDRFSAERTGGSVSTLTIQRTQQEDSAVYLCASSLPDTQYFGPGTRLTVL.